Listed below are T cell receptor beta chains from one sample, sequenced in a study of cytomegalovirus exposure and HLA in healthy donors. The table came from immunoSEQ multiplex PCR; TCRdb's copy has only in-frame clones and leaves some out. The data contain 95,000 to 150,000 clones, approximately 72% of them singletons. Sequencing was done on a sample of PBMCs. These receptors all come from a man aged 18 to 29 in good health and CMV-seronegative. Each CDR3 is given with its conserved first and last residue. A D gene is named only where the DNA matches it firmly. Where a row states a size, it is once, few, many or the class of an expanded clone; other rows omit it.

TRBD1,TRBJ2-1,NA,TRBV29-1,CSVLGQGLHEQFF,TGCAGCGTTCTCGGACAGGGGCTTCATGAGCAGTTCTTC
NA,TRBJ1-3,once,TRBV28,CASRQGNSGNTIYF,TGTGCCAGCAGACAGGGTAACTCTGGAAACACCATATATTTT
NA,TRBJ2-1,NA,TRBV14,CARSHRWPTRRNEQFF,TGTGCCCGCAGCCATAGATGGCCAACGAGGCGCAATGAGCAGTTCTTC
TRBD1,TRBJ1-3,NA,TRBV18,CASSPDVGQLSGNTIYF,TGTGCCAGCTCACCGGACGTGGGACAGCTCTCTGGAAACACCATATATTTT
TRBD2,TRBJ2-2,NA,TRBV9,CASSVSGRESGELFF,TGTGCCAGCAGCGTTAGCGGGAGGGAGTCCGGGGAGCTGTTTTTT
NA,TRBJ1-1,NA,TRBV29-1,CSAETGRNTEAFF,TGCAGCGCGGAGACAGGTCGGAACACTGAAGCTTTCTTT
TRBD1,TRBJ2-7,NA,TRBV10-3,CAISESGTGDEQYF,TGTGCCATCAGTGAGTCTGGGACAGGAGACGAGCAGTACTTC
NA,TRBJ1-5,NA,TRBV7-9,CSSRYSNQPQHF,TGTTCCAGCAGATATAGCAATCAGCCCCAGCATTTT
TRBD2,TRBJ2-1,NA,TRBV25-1,CASSGGLAGYNEQFF,TGTGCCAGCAGTGGGGGACTAGCCGGCTACAATGAGCAGTTCTTC
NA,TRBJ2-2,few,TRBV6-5,CASQRRGPNTGELFF,TGTGCCAGCCAACGGAGGGGACCGAACACCGGGGAGCTGTTTTTT
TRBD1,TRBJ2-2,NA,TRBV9,CASSVGAQGASTGELFF,TGTGCCAGCAGCGTAGGAGCGCAGGGGGCAAGTACCGGGGAGCTGTTTTTT